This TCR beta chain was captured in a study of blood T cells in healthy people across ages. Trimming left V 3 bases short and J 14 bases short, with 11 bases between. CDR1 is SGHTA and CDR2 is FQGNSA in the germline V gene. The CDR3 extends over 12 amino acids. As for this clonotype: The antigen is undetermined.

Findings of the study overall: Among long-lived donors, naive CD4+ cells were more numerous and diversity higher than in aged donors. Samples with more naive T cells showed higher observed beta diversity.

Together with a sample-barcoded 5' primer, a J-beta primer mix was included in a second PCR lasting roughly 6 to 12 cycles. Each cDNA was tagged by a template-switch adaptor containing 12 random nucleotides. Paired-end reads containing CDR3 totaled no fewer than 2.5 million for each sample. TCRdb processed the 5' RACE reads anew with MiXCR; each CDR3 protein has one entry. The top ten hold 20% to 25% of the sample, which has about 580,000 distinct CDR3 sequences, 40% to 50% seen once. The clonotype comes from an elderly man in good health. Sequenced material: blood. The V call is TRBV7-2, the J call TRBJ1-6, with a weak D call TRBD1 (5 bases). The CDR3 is CASSLGRETLHF. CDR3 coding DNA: TGTGCCAGCAGCTTGGGACGGGAGACCCTCCACTTT.